The clone carrying this T cell receptor beta chain was detected only a few times. What it binds is not known. Graft-derived tissue was subjected to processing to liberate intraepithelial and lamina propria lymphocytes. Data came from immunoSEQ multiplex PCR; TCRdb stores just in-frame clones and leaves some out. The table shows about 9,600 clones, with approximately 81% occurring only once. The entry originates in a study of graft-versus-host responses after intestinal transplantation. Overall study: Transplant recipients had multivisceral, liver-intestinal, or isolated intestinal grafts. Every one of the recipients received anti-thymocyte globulin induction and afterwards took tacrolimus and steroids for about 3 years. The study, taken as a whole, reports: Allografts carried high graft-versus-host to host-versus-graft clonal ratios in patients having graft-donor T cell macrochimerism. Recipient marrow held GvH clones, some first seen in ileum or blood.

From germline, CDR1 is LNHDA and CDR2 SQIVND (reference sequence). CDR3 length equals 14 residues. The germline V and J ends were trimmed by 3 bases and 5 bases, with 8 bases remaining between them. V and J are TRBV19 and TRBJ1-6, with D unresolved. Sequencing used ileum tissue, obtained approximately 530 days after intestinal transplant. The clonotype comes from a human patient who received an intestinal transplant, so some T cells may come from the graft donor. In nucleotides, the CDR3 is TGTGCCAGTAGTATCCGGCAGAATAATTCACCCCTCCACTTT. Protein: CASSIRQNNSPLHF.